Presented here are 31 T cell receptor beta chains from one specimen sequenced in a study of blood T cell repertoires in COVID-19. Sequencing used immunoSEQ multiplex PCR; TCRdb keeps in-frame clones, though not all of them. The table records approximately 220,000 clones, around 88% of them present only once. Specimen: peripheral blood. The source is a woman aged 45-65 years with acute or convalescent COVID-19.

The chain joins TRBV5-1 to TRBJ2-7; possible D gene TRBD2, 6 bases. The V and J ends lost 2 bases and 0 bases respectively, with 15 bases between them. The CDR3 consists of 16 residues. Germline lookup yields CDR1 SGHRS and CDR2 YFSETQ. DNA for the CDR3: TGCGCCAGCAGCTTTACTTCAGCGGGCCTCTCCTACGAGCAGTACTTC. Translation: CASSFTSAGLSYEQYF.

The chain employs TRBV18 and TRBJ2-7, with 8 bases matching TRBD2. The CDR3 is 17 amino acids. The ends lost 6 bases at V and 1 base at J; junction bases unmatched: 14. Germline V CDR1 and CDR2: KGHSH, LQKENI. The CDR3 bases are TGTGCCAGCTCTCCCTCCAGCGGGGGTGAATCTTCCTACGAGCAGTACTTC. Translating gives CASSPSSGGESSYEQYF. Full variable domain (rest looked up from reference TRBV18 and TRBJ2-7): NAGVMQNPRHLVRRRGQEARLRCSPMKGHSHVYWYRQLPEEGLKFMVYLQKENIIDESGMPKERFSAEFPKEGPSILRIQQVVRGDSAAYFCASSPSSGGESSYEQYFGPGTRLTVT.

The J gene is TRBJ1-5, the V gene TRBV28; maybe TRBD1 (5 bases). Germline CDR1 is MDHEN and CDR2 is SYDVKM. Trimming pared 5 bases from V and 8 bases from J, leaving 28 bases between. This CDR3 has 18 amino acids. DNA for the CDR3: TGTGCCAGCAGTCCCCCGAAAGTTAACGTGGGGCCCCAGGAGCCCCAGCATTTT. This encodes CASSPPKVNVGPQEPQHF.

The chain has TRBV2 and TRBJ1-4; the D gene is possibly TRBD1 (6 bases). Germline V lookup: CDR1 SNHLY, CDR2 FYNNEI. The CDR3 spans 15 residues. The V gene lost 1 base and the J gene lost 4 bases, with 10 bases spanning the gap. This chain's CDR3 is CASSEVGAGNEKLFF. The CDR3 coding sequence is TGTGCCAGCAGTGAAGTGGGGGCCGGTAATGAAAAACTGTTTTTT.

V and J are TRBV2 and TRBJ2-7, with TRBD2 identical over 7 bases. The CDR3 loop spans 11 amino acids. The J segment lost 7 bases and the V segment lost 7 bases, leaving 4 bases of the junction unmatched. The germline gives CDR1 SNHLY, CDR2 FYNNEI. Here the CDR3 DNA reads TGTGCCAGCAATGGGGGGGGTGAGCAGTACTTC. As protein: CASNGGGEQYF.

V usage is TRBV19 and J usage is TRBJ1-5; weak D call: TRBD1 (5 bases). The germline CDR1 and CDR2 sequences are LNHDA and SQIVND (reference sequence). The CDR3 totals 15 residues. V lost 7 bases, J lost 7 bases, and 20 bases lay in between. CDR3 loop: CASNYGTDARQPQHF. Written as DNA, the CDR3 is TGTGCCAGTAACTATGGGACTGACGCGAGACAGCCCCAGCATTTT.

The chain joins TRBV6-5 to TRBJ1-2, with 10 bases matching TRBD1. CDR1 is MNHEY and CDR2 is SVGAGI in the germline V gene. CDR3 size: 15 residues. Trimming removed 6 bases from V and 8 bases from J; junction bases left unmatched: 12. The CDR3 loop is CASSPARTGGRGYTF. The CDR3 DNA reads TGTGCCAGCAGCCCCGCTCGGACAGGGGGGCGAGGCTACACCTTC.

The genes are TRBV11-3 and TRBJ2-7, with 8 bases aligning to TRBD1. The CDR3 totals 13 residues. After removal of 1 base from V and 7 bases from J, the junction contained 3 bases not matched to a gene. CDR1 and CDR2 (germline): SGHNT, YENEEA. The CDR3 spells CASSLGTGGEQYF. The DNA of the CDR3 is TGTGCCAGCAGCTTAGGAACAGGGGGGGAGCAGTACTTC.

V gene TRBV5-1 combines with J gene TRBJ2-7; TRBD2 is a possible D gene (5 bases). Per germline, CDR1 SGHRS and CDR2 YFSETQ. Trimming removed 5 bases at V and 4 bases at J, with 19 bases between. The CDR3 length is 15 residues. The CDR3 coding sequence is TGCGCCAGCAGTCCCACTAGGGCCGGAACATACGAGCAGTACTTC. Translating it yields CASSPTRAGTYEQYF.

The chain has TRBV19 and TRBJ1-3; 7 bases fit TRBD1. The CDR3 has 16 amino acids. Germline V CDR1 and CDR2: LNHDA, SQIVND (reference sequence). J was trimmed by 0 bases and V by 7 bases; bases with no gene match: 9. The CDR3 nucleotides read TGTGCCAGTATTCCGGGACAGCCTTACTCTGGAAACACCATATATTTT. Translated: CASIPGQPYSGNTIYF.

V gene TRBV7-2 combines with J gene TRBJ2-1, with D possibly TRBD1 on 6 matching bases. In germline, CDR1 is SGHTA, CDR2 FQGNSA. With 1 base removed from V and 7 bases from J, the gap between germline ends came to 17 bases. The CDR3 runs to 16 residues. The CDR3 loop reads CASSLGGQMIWNEQFF. The DNA of the CDR3 is TGTGCCAGCAGCTTAGGGGGACAAATGATTTGGAATGAGCAGTTCTTC.

There are a few counts of this clone. The chain has TRBV30 and TRBJ2-1; 8 bases match TRBD2. The CDR3 has 13 residues. CDR1 GTSNPN and CDR2 SVGIG come from the germline V gene (reference sequence). V lost 8 bases to trimming and J lost 2 bases; unmatched junction nucleotides: 5. The DNA of the CDR3 is TGTGCCGGAACTAGCGGACCCTACAATGAGCAGTTCTTC. Protein: CAGTSGPYNEQFF.

The gene calls are TRBV10-1 and TRBJ2-5; 9 bases are shared with TRBD1. From germline, CDR1 is WNHNN and CDR2 SYGVQD (reference sequence). V lost 5 bases to trimming and J lost 4 bases; unmatched junction nucleotides: 5. The CDR3 sequence is 14 residues long. CDR3 DNA sequence: TGCGCCAGCAGTAAGGGACAGGGAGGAGAGACCCAGTACTTC. Translation: CASSKGQGGETQYF.

V usage is TRBV19 and J usage is TRBJ2-1; possible D gene TRBD1, 6 bases. The CDR3 length is 16 residues. Trimming stripped 0 bases from V and 3 bases from J, with 12 bases between. The germline CDR1 and CDR2 sequences are LNHDA and SQIVND (reference sequence). The CDR3 coding sequence is TGTGCCAGTAGTATAGATACTGGGACAAACTACAATGAGCAGTTCTTC. The encoded protein is CASSIDTGTNYNEQFF.

V is TRBV5-1 and J is TRBJ2-2; a weak D match, TRBD1 (5 bases). V was shortened by 0 bases and J by 4 bases, with 13 bases between the two germline ends. The CDR3 sequence is 16 residues long. In germline, CDR1 is SGHRS, CDR2 YFSETQ. The CDR3: CASSLVQGRPTGELFF. CDR3 bases: TGCGCCAGCAGCTTGGTTCAGGGTCGGCCCACCGGGGAGCTGTTTTTT.

CDR3 bases: TGCGCCAGCAGCTCGAGGGGGACTGAAGCTTTCTTT. Its protein product is CASSSRGTEAFF. J is TRBJ1-1 and V is TRBV10-1, with D perhaps TRBD1 (6 bases). CDR3 length: 12 residues. CDR1 is WNHNN, CDR2 SYGVQD, per germline (reference sequence). V was shortened by 6 bases and J by 5 bases, with 10 bases between the two germline ends.

The chain links TRBV30 to TRBJ2-5; a possible D gene is TRBD1 (6 bases). Germline V gene lookup returns CDR1 GTSNPN and CDR2 SVGIG (reference sequence). Trimming shortened V by 3 bases and J by 2 bases, and 16 bases separated the two germline ends. This CDR3 is 15 amino acids long. CDR3 sequence reads: CAWRRDTDVQETQYF. As DNA, the CDR3 is TGTGCCTGGAGAAGGGACACGGACGTACAAGAGACCCAGTACTTC.

The chain combines TRBV19 with TRBJ2-6; TRBD1 is a possible D gene (5 bases). V lost 1 base to trimming and J lost 0 bases, with 13 bases between them. Germline CDR1 is LNHDA and CDR2 is SQIVND (reference sequence). This CDR3 region has 18 residues. CDR3 residues: CASSIGGQGFSGANVLTF. CDR3 nucleotide sequence: TGTGCCAGTAGTATAGGTGGGCAGGGATTCTCTGGGGCCAACGTCCTGACTTTC.

The chain couples TRBV5-1 to TRBJ2-7; the D is unclear. Trimming cost V 1 base and J 2 bases, with 7 bases left between them. Per the germline V gene, CDR1 is SGHRS and CDR2 is YFSETQ. The CDR3 consists of 13 residues. The CDR3 DNA sequence: TGCGCCAGCAGCTTGAGCTTTACCTACGAGCAGTACTTC. Its protein product is CASSLSFTYEQYF.

The V gene is TRBV3-1 (or the pseudogene TRBV3-2), the J gene TRBJ1-1; the D is unclear. Per germline, CDR1 LGHDT and CDR2 YNNKEL (reference sequence). The V end was cut by 4 bases, the J end by 3 bases, with 6 bases between. This CDR3 spans 12 amino acids. The CDR3 nucleotides read TGTGCCAGCAGCCTCCAGTACACTGAAGCTTTCTTT. Translation: CASSLQYTEAFF.

V gene TRBV28 combines with J gene TRBJ2-1; possible D gene TRBD1, 5 bases. There are 15 residues in the CDR3. Per germline, CDR1 MDHEN and CDR2 SYDVKM. V lost 6 bases and J lost 6, with 18 bases in between. The CDR3 coding sequence is TGTGCCAGCAGCGATACAGGCAGTGGGCGCAATGAGCAGTTCTTC. Translating gives CASSDTGSGRNEQFF. Full variable domain (missing parts from reference TRBV28 and TRBJ2-1): DVKVTQSSRYLVKRTGEKVFLECVQDMDHENMFWYRQDPGLGLRLIYFSYDVKMKEKGDIPEGYSVSREKKERFSLILESASTNQTSMYLCASSDTGSGRNEQFFGPGTRLTVL.

This rearrangement joins TRBV2 to TRBJ2-5; D is unclear. The germline CDR1 and CDR2 sequences are SNHLY and FYNNEI. The CDR3 is made up of 11 amino acids. V was trimmed by 5 bases and J by 5 bases, leaving 6 bases between them. The CDR3: CASSPLETQYF. CDR3 in DNA: TGTGCCAGCAGTCCATTGGAGACCCAGTACTTC.

This chain connects TRBV5-1 to TRBJ2-1; no firm D call. CDR3 size: 13 residues. V was pared by 0 bases and J by 7 bases, with 8 bases between. Looked up from germline, CDR1 is SGHRS and CDR2 is YFSETQ. CDR3 nucleotide sequence: TGCGCCAGCAGCTTGGTAGAAGTAAATGAGCAGTTCTTC. The encoded protein is CASSLVEVNEQFF.

This chain connects TRBV5-1 to TRBJ2-5; D is possibly TRBD1 (5 bases). Germline V gene sequence: CDR1 SGHRS, CDR2 YFSETQ. V was cut by 1 base and J by 5 bases, with 12 bases left in between. The CDR3 contains 14 residues. The CDR3: CASSLLGQAETQYF. The CDR3 region has the DNA TGCGCCAGCAGCTTGCTGGGGCAAGCGGAGACCCAGTACTTC.

V is TRBV2 and J is TRBJ1-2; 8 nucleotides line up with TRBD1. Germline V CDR1 and CDR2: SNHLY, FYNNEI. This CDR3 comprises 15 residues. V lost 6 bases and J lost 0; bases outside the gene matches: 6. The CDR3: CASSATGGTNYGYTF. The CDR3 DNA reads as TGTGCCAGCAGCGCCACAGGGGGAACTAACTATGGCTACACCTTC.

The rearrangement joins TRBV5-1 to TRBJ2-1, with D possibly matching TRBD1 (5 bases). CDR1 and CDR2 (germline): SGHRS, YFSETQ. V lost 0 bases and J 16 bases, leaving 11 bases between the germline ends. The CDR3 spans 11 residues. The DNA of the CDR3 is TGCGCCAGCAGCTTGGAAGGGGCACCCTTCTTC. Protein sequence: CASSLEGAPFF.

This chain links TRBV7-2 with TRBJ2-7, with 7 bases aligning to TRBD1. The CDR3 covers 13 residues. From germline, CDR1 is SGHTA and CDR2 FQGNSA. With V trimmed by 0 bases and J by 4 bases, 0 bases remained unmatched. CDR3: CASSLATGYEQYF. In DNA form, the CDR3 reads TGTGCCAGCAGCTTAGCGACAGGGTACGAGCAGTACTTC.

Of note for this clone: A much larger clone differs by one base, so this may be a read error. The chain employs TRBV11-3 and TRBJ2-5; TRBD2 aligns across 8 bases. Germline CDR1 is SGHNT and CDR2 is YENEEA. This CDR3 region has 13 residues. V shed 3 bases and J 4 bases; nucleotides not matched to a gene: 1. The CDR3 sequence is CASSFGGGETQYF. DNA of the CDR3: TGTGCCAGCAGCTTCGGGGGGGGAGAGACCCAGTACTTC.

The J gene is TRBJ2-3, the V gene TRBV10-3, with 16 bases matching TRBD2. The junction had 9 bases not matched to a gene; V was cut back by 2 bases and J by 4 bases. This CDR3 spans 19 amino acids. Germline CDR1 ENHRY, CDR2 SYGVKD. The CDR3 sequence is CAISEPPGLAGGQSDTQYF. CDR3 sequence (DNA): TGTGCCATCAGTGAGCCACCGGGACTAGCGGGAGGGCAATCAGATACGCAGTATTTT.

V usage is TRBV5-5 and J usage is TRBJ2-7, with TRBD1 matching 8 bases. CDR3 length: 14 residues. Germline loops: CDR1 SGHKS, CDR2 YYEKEE (reference sequence). The V gene end was trimmed by 0 bases and the J gene end by 3 bases; junction bases not matched to a gene: 2. The DNA of the CDR3 is TGTGCCAGCAGCTTGGGGACAGGGTACTACGAGCAGTACTTC. Translation gives CASSLGTGYYEQYF.

This clone was observed once. The chain couples TRBV5-6 to TRBJ1-2, with 8 bases that match TRBD1. CDR1 SGHDT and CDR2 YYEEEE come from the germline V gene. The CDR3 totals 15 residues. Trimming at V came to 3 bases and at J to 3 bases, leaving 7 bases not matched to a gene. The CDR3 nucleotides are TGTGCCAGCAGCTCTCTCCCAGGGGGCCACTATGGCTACACCTTC. It yields the protein CASSSLPGGHYGYTF.